The source of this T cell receptor (beta chain) is a study of sequential checkpoint blockade in melanoma. Looking at the study overall: Both treatment sequences were followed by maintenance nivolumab.

TCRdb's copy holds only in-frame clones and misses some; the assay was immunoSEQ multiplex PCR. The repertoire includes about 22,000 clones, over 80% of them detected once, and 27% sits in the top ten. Germline loops: CDR1 SQVTM, CDR2 ANQGSEA. CDR3 size: 16 residues. V was pared by 6 bases and J by 6 bases, with 15 bases of the junction left unmatched. Regarding treatment: randomized to nivolumab then ipilimumab (arm A) or the reverse (arm B). This specimen was CD8+ T cells sorted from blood (inferred from file names), taken from a patient given nivolumab and ipilimumab in sequence. The V and J genes are TRBV29-1 and TRBJ1-4; 8 bases align to TRBD1. The receptor comes from a human donor with melanoma. CDR3 bases: TGCAGCGTCCTTCCCCGGGCAGGGGGCAAGGATGAAAAACTGTTTTTT. It is translated as CSVLPRAGGKDEKLFF.